The rows below give T cell receptor beta chains drawn from one sample of a study of cytomegalovirus exposure and HLA in healthy donors. Clones were sequenced by immunoSEQ multiplex PCR, and TCRdb holds only the in-frame ones, with some missing. The sample consists of under 250,000 clones, around 79% of them appearing once. Sequenced material: PBMCs. The origin of the receptors is a woman between 25 and 40 years old in good health and CMV-seropositive. The CDR3 runs from the conserved cysteine through the conserved F or W.

v_call cdr3_aa
TRBV5-4 CASSTRGLPYEQYF
TRBV2 CASQTLSTGGGDTIYF
TRBV5-6 CASSPLFSGKTQYF
TRBV7-8 CATLPIGDRYSGNTIYF
TRBV4-1 CASSQGGAGNQPQHF
TRBV5-1 CASSLFKQPYEQYF
TRBV5-4 CASSSEVAGFTGELFF
TRBV11-2 CASSLVARSYNEQFF
TRBV5-8 CASSRRGASTGELFF
TRBV19 CASSRAAGDGELFF
TRBV5-1 CASSHRTSGSYEQYF
TRBV9 CASSVGETSTDTQYF
TRBV15 CATSREGGGASETQYF
TRBV6-5 CASSPGGLNEQFF
TRBV5-4 CASSSGQSGELFF
TRBV29-1 CSVGEGGDTQYF
TRBV5-8 CASSHFYSELQPYEQYF
TRBV5-1 CASTTATSGSSKNIQYF
TRBV4-1 CASSQYLGLAGEGGYEQYF
TRBV29-1 CSVPGTATYGYTF
TRBV4-1 CASSQGPVGLNYGYTF
TRBV9 CASSVEQAGGEAFF
TRBV7-8 CASSGWTGSGETQYF
TRBV6-4 CASSDSTDQGTQYF
TRBV4-3 CASSFGTGLSTEQYF
TRBV7-9 CASSLWTGDNYGYTF
TRBV20-1 CSVDGGEGYTF
TRBV11-3 CASSLNLNSGQETQYF
TRBV27 CASRDSSNYGYTF
TRBV7-9 CASSLGTGDTEAFF
TRBV4-1 CASTSGLASYNEQFF
TRBV10-1 CASSDAGAGELFF